The clone carrying this TCR beta chain has just a few counts. TCRdb's copy holds only in-frame clones and misses some; the assay was immunoSEQ multiplex PCR. The data contain about 23,000 clones, less than 55% of them seen just once; the ten biggest clones take up roughly 21%. Treatment of the sample: treatment-naive control, cytoreductive nephrectomy. Controls included a few female and fewer than twelve male donors, resected 2011 to 2014. The data derive from a study of radiation and T cells in renal cell carcinoma. Trimming removed 3 bases from V and 0 bases from J; junction bases left unmatched: 9. CDR1 is SGDLS, CDR2 YYNGEE, per germline. The CDR3 length is 17 residues.

The rearrangement joins TRBV9 to TRBJ1-3, with 7 bases fitting TRBD1. The sequence was collected from a human donor with renal cell carcinoma. The material was tumor tissue, obtained from a patient whose treatment was nephrectomy without radiotherapy. The CDR3 sequence: CASSGRETGSSGNTIYF. The CDR3 bases are TGTGCCAGCAGCGGCCGAGAGACAGGGAGCTCTGGAAACACCATATATTTT.